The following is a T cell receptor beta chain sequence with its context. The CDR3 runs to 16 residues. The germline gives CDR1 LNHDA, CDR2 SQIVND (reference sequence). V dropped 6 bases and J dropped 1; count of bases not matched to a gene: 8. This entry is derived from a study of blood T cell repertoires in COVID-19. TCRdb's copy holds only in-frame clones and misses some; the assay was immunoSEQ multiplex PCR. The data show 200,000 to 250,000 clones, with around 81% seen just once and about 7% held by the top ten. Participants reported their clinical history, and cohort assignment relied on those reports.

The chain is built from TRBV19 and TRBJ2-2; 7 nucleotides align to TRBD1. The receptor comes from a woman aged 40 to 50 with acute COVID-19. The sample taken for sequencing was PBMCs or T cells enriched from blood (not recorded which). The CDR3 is CASRHRRQGNTGELFF. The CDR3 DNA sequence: TGTGCCAGTAGGCACCGCCGACAGGGGAACACCGGGGAGCTGTTTTTT.